These 9 T cell receptor beta chains came from one sample sequenced in a study of regulatory T cells in long-lasting Graves disease. The time point denotes: persistent/refractory GD, antithyroid drugs over 5 years with positive TRAb. RNA extracted from PBMCs served as the sequencing template. Arm-PCR of CDR3 regions and iRepertoire HTBI primers were the basis on which TCR beta libraries were built. TCRdb used MiXCR to reprocess the multiplex PCR reads, holding one entry per CDR3 protein. In the table there are hundreds of thousands of distinct CDR3 sequences, around 20% of which are singletons. The material sequenced was peripheral blood mononuclear cells (PBMCs), taken when the disease was refractory, from a patient treated with antithyroid drugs. The source of these receptors is a female donor with Graves disease.

This clonotype was detected ten times or more. The V gene is TRBV28, the J gene TRBJ1-2; the match to TRBD1 covers 8 bases. This CDR3 is built from 14 residues. Germline V CDR1 and CDR2: MDHEN, SYDVKM. J gave up 3 bases and V 5 bases, and 5 bases lay outside the gene matches. The CDR3 nucleotides are TGTGCCAGCAGTCCCCCGGGACAGGACTATGGCTACACCTTC. Encoded protein: CASSPPGQDYGYTF.

The V gene is TRBV5-5, the J gene TRBJ2-7; weak D call: TRBD1 (6 bases). V lost 0 bases and J lost 3, with 13 bases in between. This CDR3 has 15 residues. The V gene's germline CDR1 is SGHKS and CDR2 YYEKEE (reference sequence). The CDR3 DNA reads TGTGCCAGCAGCTTGGACAGGGTAGGGCACTACGAGCAGTACTTC. This sequence encodes CASSLDRVGHYEQYF. Filled out from reference TRBV5-5 and TRBJ2-7, the complete variable domain reads DAGVTQSPTHLIKTRGQQVTLRCSPISGHKSVSWYQQVLGQGPQFIFQYYEKEERGRGNFPDRFSARQFPNYSSELNVNALLLGDSALYLCASSLDRVGHYEQYFGPGTRLTVT.

As concerns this clonotype: A much larger clone differs from this one at a single base, so this may be a read error. The chain employs TRBV12-3 or TRBV12-4 and TRBJ1-4; D gene ambiguous. With 1 base removed from V and 7 bases from J, the gap between germline ends came to 19 bases. This CDR3 comprises 17 residues. CDR3 sequence reads: CASSLEMNPVMGEKLFF. The DNA for the CDR3 is TGTGCCAGCAGTTTAGAAATGAATCCGGTCATGGGTGAAAAACTGTTTTTT.

The chain carries TRBV6-1 and TRBJ2-3, with D unclear. Germline CDR1 MNHNS, CDR2 SASEGT. The CDR3 has 16 residues. The V gene lost 7 bases and the J gene lost 6 bases, with 23 bases spanning the gap. DNA of the CDR3: TGTGCCAGCAACCCTACTCCGGGCTCCCCTGGCGATACGCAGTATTTT. This gives the protein CASNPTPGSPGDTQYF.

CDR3 in DNA: TGTGCCAGCACTCTTAAGAGCACAGATACGCAGTATTTT. Its translation: CASTLKSTDTQYF. The J gene is TRBJ2-3, the V gene TRBV7-3; D remains unclear. The germline V gene encodes CDR1 SGHTA and CDR2 FQGTGA. Trimming removed 7 bases from V and 0 bases from J, with 8 bases in between. The CDR3 is 13 residues long.

The genes are TRBV11-2 and TRBJ2-2; 12 bases align to TRBD1. CDR1 is SGHAT and CDR2 is FQNNGV in the germline V gene. Germline trimming cut 2 bases from V and 9 bases from J; bases unmatched to any gene: 13. The CDR3 is 18 residues long. CDR3 in amino acids: CASSLFFRPGQGAWELFF. The CDR3 nucleotides read TGTGCCAGCAGCTTATTTTTCCGACCGGGACAGGGGGCCTGGGAGCTGTTTTTT. Combining the CDR3 with reference TRBV11-2 and TRBJ2-2 gives the whole variable domain EAGVAQSPRYKIIEKRQSVAFWCNPISGHATLYWYQQILGQGPKLLIQFQNNGVVDDSQLPKDRFSAERLKGVDSTLKIQPAKLEDSAVYLCASSLFFRPGQGAWELFFGEGSRLTVL.

In its sample, this clonotype was seen many times. This chain joins TRBV10-1 and TRBJ2-7; 7 bases align to TRBD1. Germline V lookup: CDR1 WNHNN, CDR2 SYGVQD (reference sequence). CDR3 length equals 13 residues. With V trimmed by 4 bases and J by 6 bases, 6 bases remained unmatched. The CDR3: CASSANRGAEQYF. For the CDR3, the DNA is TGCGCCAGCAGTGCGAACAGGGGAGCCGAGCAGTACTTC.

This clonotype was picked up many times. This chain uses TRBV11-2 with TRBJ1-2, with a tentative D call TRBD1 (6 bases). The V and J ends lost 2 bases and 2 bases respectively, with 12 bases between them. Germline V gene sequence: CDR1 SGHAT, CDR2 FQNNGV. This CDR3 comprises 15 residues. The CDR3 reads CASSLFGQPNYGYTF. Here the CDR3 DNA reads TGTGCCAGCAGCTTATTCGGACAGCCCAACTATGGCTACACCTTC.

The J gene is TRBJ2-7, the V gene TRBV20-1; tentative D call: TRBD2 (6 bases). The V end lost 7 bases, the J end lost 7 bases, and 20 bases lay between the germline ends. CDR3 length: 13 residues. Germline CDR1 is DFQATT and CDR2 is SNEGSKA (reference sequence). The DNA of the CDR3 is TGCAGTGTCCCACACCCCAGCGGGCGGGAGCAGTACTTC. This sequence encodes CSVPHPSGREQYF.